The present TCR beta chain was sequenced within a study of shared clonotypes between healthy human individuals (dated by TCRdb to the early 2020s). About the full investigation: A few men and a couple of women, aged 18 to 49 years, made up the cohort. For each donor, three plates each were used for CD4 naive and CD4 memory, two plates were used for CD8 naive, and one plate was used for CD8 memory. To estimate repertoire size and how much clonotype sharing occurs between individuals, the study deeply sequenced the blood TCR repertoires of five healthy adults. Libraries were prepared and TCR repertoires were sequenced by different laboratories using diverse techniques, in order to increase sequencing depth and limit assay-specific biases. Between about 0.85 and 8.9 billion PBMCs per donor were obtained by leukapheresis. The paper as a whole reports these results and caveats: Because the study included a small number of donors, the genetic and exposure-history diversity represented was limited. Only blood was sampled, and tissue TCR repertoires likely differ from those in blood. Higher generation probabilities were observed for clonotypes shared by all four sorted-subset donors than for non-shared clonotypes. Pairwise subsampling indicated that sequencing depth was expected to affect the degree of clonotype sharing among donors. Sharing across four donors was observed for 4.5% to 6.5% of naive CD4, over 3% of naive CD8, about 2.5% of memory CD4, and roughly 0.4% of memory CD8 clonotypes. Larger estimated clonotype richness was generally found for naive subsets than for memory subsets. Incomplete sequencing was indicated by rarefaction of sorted-subset datasets, despite the large sequencing depth.

Using the deep immunoSEQ assay, multiplex PCR amplified TCR CDR3 regions from genomic DNA. For each cell subset, the extracted genomic DNA was distributed evenly across all wells of several immunoSEQ 96-well plates, and each plate served as one replicate. Each replicate PCR for sorted subsets received 200 ng genomic DNA, equal to tens of thousands of T cell genomes. Purified libraries were quantified with a Qubit 3.0 fluorometer, sized on a Bioanalyzer 2100, and re-quantified with the KAPA Library Quantification kit. Every immunoSEQ 96-well plate was sequenced on a dedicated single-read 150-cycle Illumina NextSeq 550 flow cell. As for how the authors treated the data: Because the immunoSEQ output held only junctional sequences and lacked quality scores, the filtering could not match the filtering applied to full-length reads. Sequences were annotated with PyIR, a Python wrapper for IgBLAST v1.9, using IMGT germline references to assign V/J genes and CDR3. Reads with weak V/J assignments (E-value above 1e-6), missing CDR3, stop codons, out-of-frame junctions, or ambiguous translated residues were removed. V3J clonotypes were defined as sequences sharing the same inferred V gene, J gene, and CDR3 amino acid sequence. Percentage overlap between repertoires was calculated by dividing the number of shared unique clonotypes by the size of the smaller repertoire. RTK rarefaction, the Chao1 estimator, and Recon v2.1 estimates of unobserved clonotypes were used to assess repertoire richness. OLGA was used to compute generation probabilities for all TCRbeta clonotypes that the gDNA method yielded from four donors. In its TCRdb copy, this immuneACCESS table keeps in-frame sequences only and misses some clones. Where compared with another copy, unresolved V genes explain less than half of these, and the others have no known cause. V and J calls and clone size are as listed in that table; D and trimming were resolved from the DNA. Recorded for this sample are more than 2 million clones; about 94% of them occurred a single time. The ten largest clones take up less than 0.15% of the sample.

Points on this clone: Its antigen remains undetermined. No qualities accompany the bases; no much larger clone lies one base away.

Donors were healthy HIV-negative adults with no recently reported acute infections or vaccinations. Only Caucasian adults living in Nashville, Tennessee, USA were represented among the donors. CD4+ T cells were enriched by magnetic negative selection, after which naive cells were positively selected on CD45RA and the negative fraction was taken as the memory subset. Blood was obtained by leukapheresis, after which PBMCs were separated by Ficoll-Histopaque density gradient centrifugation and cryopreserved in liquid nitrogen vapor phase. Analytical flow cytometry was used to check the purity and quantity of every magnetically sorted T cell population. Genomic DNA was isolated from every sorted fraction and measured by UV absorbance on a Nanodrop 2000c. The receptor's source is a man aged 18 to 30 in good health. The sample comprised naive CD4+ T cells sorted from blood. The cell subset or site label, read with the paper, signifies: CD45RA+ positively selected.

In nucleotides, the sequence is TGTGCCAGCAGCTCACGCTACGACCGTCAGCCCCAGCATTTT. The resulting protein is CASSSRYDRQPQHF. Rearrangement joined TRBV7-2 to TRBJ1-5, with no confidently assigned D gene. V loses 4 bases of germline sequence and J loses 6 bases, and the interval between the two ends is 13 bases. Including the terminal cysteine and phenylalanine, the CDR3 comprises 14 residues. The CDR3 DNA has 42 bases and is translated from base 1. The germline V gene gives CDR1 as SGHTA and CDR2 as FQGNSA.